This T cell receptor (beta chain) was profiled in a study of blood T cell repertoires in COVID-19. Study background: Collection of acute and convalescent COVID-19 samples took place in the United States, Italy and Spain. Sample material is recorded as cDNA or gDNA derived from T cells, B-cell-depleted T cells, or PBMCs.

The V end lost 5 bases, the J end lost 6 bases, and 13 bases lay between the germline ends. Germline assignment: CDR1 GTSNPN and CDR2 SVGIG (reference sequence). The CDR3 consists of 12 residues. Original processing methods: Cell counts per sample came from amplifying reference gene primers. Libraries were prepared by immunoSEQ multiplex PCR; TCRdb keeps only in-frame clonotypes and omits some of them. V and J calls and clone size are given by that table; D and trimming were obtained from the DNA. The data show some 250,000 clones, 85% to 90% seen once. Which cohort a participant joined came from the clinical history participants gave. This clone was picked up one time.

This sequence originates from a woman under 40 with acute COVID-19. Sequenced material: PBMCs or T cells enriched from blood (not recorded which). The chain employs TRBV30 and TRBJ1-1; tentative D call: TRBD1 (5 bases). The CDR3 here is CAWDRGTAEAFF. Here the CDR3 DNA reads TGTGCCTGGGACAGAGGGACTGCTGAAGCTTTCTTT.